This T cell receptor (beta chain) was captured in a study of CD8 T cells in ankylosing spondylitis. Findings and caveats of the study: Ankylosing spondylitis blood seemed to carry a telltale TCR beta motif made of fewer than 10 highly homologous variants.

As to this clonotype: What it recognizes is unknown.

The V gene's germline CDR1 is MNHNS and CDR2 SASEGT. The trim removed 6 bases at V and 2 bases at J, leaving 5 bases unmatched. This CDR3 is 15 amino acids long. With molecular barcodes, quantitative 5'-RACE was used to make the TCR beta libraries. MiXCR, applied by TCRdb to the 5' RACE reads, yields one record per CDR3 protein. The table records just under 550,000 distinct CDR3 sequences, roughly 13% of them present only once. This receptor was taken from a male donor with ankylosing spondylitis. The sample was blood, either unsorted or a sorted T cell fraction (not recorded which). V and J are TRBV6-1 and TRBJ2-1, with TRBD2 matching 9 bases. In DNA, the CDR3 is TGTGCCAGCAGCGCTAGCGGGGAGGCCTACAATGAGCAGTTCTTC. Residues: CASSASGEAYNEQFF.